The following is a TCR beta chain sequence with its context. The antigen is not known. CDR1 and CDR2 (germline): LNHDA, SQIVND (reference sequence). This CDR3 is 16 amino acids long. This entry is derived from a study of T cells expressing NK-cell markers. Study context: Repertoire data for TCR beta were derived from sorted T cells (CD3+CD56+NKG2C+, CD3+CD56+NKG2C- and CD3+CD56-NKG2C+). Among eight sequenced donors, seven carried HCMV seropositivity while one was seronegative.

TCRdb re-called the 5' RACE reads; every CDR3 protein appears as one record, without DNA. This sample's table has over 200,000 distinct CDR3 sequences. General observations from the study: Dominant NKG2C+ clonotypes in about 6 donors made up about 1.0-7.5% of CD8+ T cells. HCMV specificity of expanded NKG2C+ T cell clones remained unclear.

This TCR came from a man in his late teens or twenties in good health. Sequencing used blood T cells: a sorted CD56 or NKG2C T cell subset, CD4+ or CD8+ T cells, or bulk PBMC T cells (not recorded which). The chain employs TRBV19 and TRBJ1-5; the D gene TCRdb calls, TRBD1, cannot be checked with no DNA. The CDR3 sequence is CASSPGTGRGNQPQHF.